This T cell receptor beta chain was profiled in a study of follicular helper T cells after annual influenza vaccination. Study information: Across the 2013-2014, 2014-2015 and 2015-2016 vaccination seasons, some subjects were resampled.

The CDR3 totals 14 residues. Trimming took off 1 base at V and 5 bases at J, with 12 bases between the two ends. Per germline, CDR1 SQVTM and CDR2 ANQGSEA. Time point defined: 2015-2016 season, 7 days after influenza vaccination. The data were produced by immunoSEQ multiplex PCR, yet TCRdb's version contains in-frame clones alone and is incomplete. This table has 650 to 850 clones, 65% to 75% appearing once. The chain carries TRBV29-1 and TRBJ2-1; possibly TRBD2 for D (6 bases). The TCR sequence derives from an adult who received the influenza vaccine. The sequences come from CXCR5+ CD38+ circulating T follicular helper cells from blood, collected 7 days after influenza vaccination. Subset described: circulating Tfh, non-naive CD4+CXCR5+PD-1+ (ICOS+CD38+ or ICOS-CD38-). The chain's CDR3 is CSVEVPGSHNEQFF. The CDR3 coding sequence is TGCAGCGTTGAAGTCCCCGGGAGTCACAATGAGCAGTTCTTC.